This T cell receptor (beta chain) was found in a study of CD8+ T cells in alopecia areata. General study points: In lesional scalp, particularly from alopecia totalis/universalis, clonality was higher than in normal scalp. Expanded CD8+ clones among the top 100, and scalp clonality, were significantly decreased by tofacitinib.

The length of the CDR3 is 15 residues. Looked up from germline, CDR1 is SQVTM and CDR2 is ANQGSEA. V shed 5 bases, J shed 2 bases, and the junction held 7 bases outside the gene matches. cDNA prepared by RNA extraction and subsequent reverse transcription served as the template for sequencing. Using immunoSEQ multiplex PCR, the repertoire was profiled, and TCRdb retains in-frame clones only, with some absent. The table shows about 270,000 clones, with 60% occurring only once. This sample's treatment: oral pan-JAK inhibitor, 5-10 mg twice daily. Alopecia areata patients provided lesional scalp punch biopsies and peripheral blood. A word on this clone: The antigen is not known.

Sequenced material: CD4+ T cells sorted from blood, taken around week 54, from a patient treated with tofacitinib. This TCR came from a human donor with alopecia areata. The chain uses TRBV29-1 and TRBJ2-3; 10 bases match TRBD2. The CDR3 reads CSVSLAGGSTDTQYF. CDR3 in DNA: TGCAGCGTTAGCTTAGCGGGGGGATCCACAGATACGCAGTATTTT.